This record covers a single T cell receptor (beta chain). No antigen is known for it. This sample stems from a study of cytotoxic CD8 clonotypes in ibrutinib-treated CLL. Overall study context: The average sample held roughly 250,000 productive templates and fewer than 100,000 productive rearrangements.

Whole-study results and caveats: Exceeding age-matched healthy donors, baseline clonality also tracked the counts of circulating CD8+ T cells. On treatment, the uncommon public clonotypes contracted or remained stable.

This CDR3 has 15 amino acids. Trimming shortened V by 5 bases and J by 8 bases, and 20 bases separated the two germline ends. Looked up from germline, CDR1 is SGHRS and CDR2 is YFSETQ. Repertoires were generated with immunoSEQ multiplex PCR, while TCRdb's copy carries only in-frame clones and drops some. The profile covers some 300,000 clones, with about 80% appearing a single time and 6.5% to 8% taken by the ten largest. This receptor was taken from a human donor with chronic lymphocytic leukemia. This specimen consisted of PBMCs, obtained before ibrutinib treatment. The V gene is TRBV5-1, the J gene TRBJ2-4; maybe TRBD1 (5 bases). The CDR3 region is CASRETGSSWDIQYF. The CDR3 nucleotides are TGCGCCAGCAGAGAAACAGGATCTTCCTGGGACATTCAGTACTTC. The whole variable domain, remainder taken from reference TRBV5-1 and TRBJ2-4, is KAGVTQTPRYLIKTRGQQVTLSCSPISGHRSVSWYQQTPGQGLQFLFEYFSETQRNKGNFPGRFSGRQFSNSRSEMNVSTLELGDSALYLCASRETGSSWDIQYFGAGTRLSVL.